These 24 T cell receptor beta chains were sequenced from one sample in a study of T cells in Graves' hyperthyroidism and ophthalmopathy. RNA transcripts gave rise to amplified TCR beta CDR3 regions. The primer set for the first-round RT-PCR of the TCR CDR3 was HTBI. TCRdb itself ran the multiplex PCR reads through MiXCR, one entry per CDR3 protein. The table lists hundreds of thousands of distinct CDR3 sequences, around 20% of them singletons. The sequencing input was blood. The receptors stem from a man aged 25-40 years with Graves' ophthalmopathy.

The CDR3 sequence: CASKFIGQGYYNEQFF. CDR3 sequence (DNA): TGTGCCAGCAAGTTTATAGGACAGGGATACTACAATGAGCAGTTCTTC. The V call is TRBV28, the J call TRBJ2-1, with TRBD1 identical over 8 bases. There are 16 residues in the CDR3. J was trimmed by 3 bases and V by 7 bases; bases with no gene match: 11. The germline CDR1 and CDR2 sequences are MDHEN and SYDVKM.

This clonotype was recorded at least ten times. The chain combines TRBV3-1 with TRBJ2-7; 13 nucleotides agree with TRBD2. The CDR3 length is 14 residues. CDR1 and CDR2 from the germline V gene are LGHDT and YNNKEL (reference sequence). The ends lost 6 bases at V and 4 bases at J; junction bases unmatched: 3. For the CDR3, the DNA is TGTGCCAGCAGTCGGACTAGCGGGAGTTACGAGCAGTACTTC. Its translation is CASSRTSGSYEQYF.

A few counts support this clonotype. The chain combines TRBV29-1 with TRBJ1-1; D remains ambiguous. V dropped 6 bases and J dropped 11 bases, with 16 bases sitting between them. CDR3 size: 11 residues. Germline-derived CDR1 and CDR2 are SQVTM and ANQGSEA. DNA for the CDR3: TGCAGCGTCGGGATGGCGCTGAAGGCTTTCTTT. It specifies CSVGMALKAFF.

The gene calls are TRBV5-1 and TRBJ1-1; the D is unclear. CDR1 and CDR2 (germline): SGHRS, YFSETQ. The CDR3 contains 13 residues. Trimming cost V 3 bases and J 3 bases, with 9 bases left between them. The CDR3 DNA follows: TGCGCCAGCAGCTGGGAGCAATACACTGAAGCTTTCTTT. Translating it yields CASSWEQYTEAFF.

The table lists this clonotype with a few counts. CDR3 sequence reads: CASSYSESWGSEQYF. The CDR3 DNA reads as TGTGCCAGCAGTTACTCGGAGAGCTGGGGGAGCGAGCAGTACTTC. V gene TRBV6-2 or TRBV6-3 combines with J gene TRBJ2-7; perhaps D is TRBD1 or TRBD2 (5 bases each). Trimming cost V 0 bases and J 6 bases, with 15 bases left between them. Per the germline V gene, CDR1 is MNHEY and CDR2 is SVGEGT. The CDR3 contains 15 residues.

CDR3 region: CASSIGTGKTEAFF. The CDR3 nucleotides read TGCGCCAGCAGCATAGGGACAGGGAAAACTGAAGCTTTCTTT. This sequence joins TRBV5-1 and TRBJ1-1, with 9 bases that match TRBD1. The V and J ends lost 4 bases and 5 bases, in that order; junction bases with no gene match: 6. The V gene's germline CDR1 is SGHRS and CDR2 YFSETQ. The CDR3 contains 14 residues.

The sample holds many counts of this clonotype. The chain combines TRBV11-2 with TRBJ1-2; D gene ambiguous. The germline V and J ends were trimmed by 1 base and 0 bases, with 9 bases remaining between them. Germline loops: CDR1 SGHAT, CDR2 FQNNGV. The CDR3 runs to 15 residues. CDR3 in amino acids: CASSLAPPANYGYTF. DNA of the CDR3: TGTGCCAGCAGCTTAGCCCCCCCAGCTAACTATGGCTACACCTTC.

The chain joins TRBV13 to TRBJ1-4; TRBD1 might be the D (5 bases). Trimming shortened V by 6 bases and J by 8 bases, and 16 bases separated the two germline ends. CDR3 length: 14 amino acids. The germline V gene has CDR1 PRHDT and CDR2 FYEKMQ (reference sequence). CDR3 in amino acids: CASSSGNRQEKLFF. The DNA for the CDR3 is TGTGCCAGCAGTTCAGGGAACCGGCAAGAAAAACTGTTTTTT. Filled out from reference TRBV13 and TRBJ1-4, the complete variable domain reads AAGVIQSPRHLIKEKRETATLKCYPIPRHDTVYWYQQGPGQDPQFLISFYEKMQSDKGSIPDRFSAQQFSDYHSELNMSSLELGDSALYFCASSSGNRQEKLFFGSGTQLSVL.

J is TRBJ2-3 and V is TRBV6-6, with a tentative D call TRBD2 (6 bases). Germline V gene lookup returns CDR1 MNHNY and CDR2 SVGAGI (reference sequence). CDR3 size: 17 residues. The V end was cut by 0 bases, the J end by 1 base, with 14 bases between. The CDR3 sequence: CASSYSWGETGTDTQYF. The CDR3, as DNA: TGTGCCAGCAGTTACTCCTGGGGGGAGACGGGCACAGATACGCAGTATTTT.

V is TRBV3-1 and J is TRBJ2-1, with 13 nucleotides matching TRBD2. Germline loops: CDR1 LGHDT, CDR2 YNNKEL (reference sequence). CDR3 length equals 16 residues. V dropped 0 bases and J dropped 7; count of bases not matched to a gene: 3. As DNA, the CDR3 is TGTGCCAGCAGCCAAGACGGACTAGCGGGAGTAAATGAGCAGTTCTTC. This translates into CASSQDGLAGVNEQFF.

This clonotype was seen more than once but under ten times. V usage is TRBV6-1 and J usage is TRBJ2-2, with D possibly TRBD1 on 5 matching bases. Trimming took 5 bases from V and 0 from J, leaving 13 bases between them. The CDR3 sequence is 16 residues long. The V gene's germline CDR1 is MNHNS and CDR2 SASEGT. CDR3 nucleotide sequence: TGTGCCAGCAGTCCCTGGGGCAGGGCGAACACCGGGGAGCTGTTTTTT. It translates to CASSPWGRANTGELFF.

In this sample, this clonotype turned up many times. The J gene is TRBJ2-7, the V gene TRBV3-1, with TRBD1 matching over 8 bases. V was clipped by 1 base and J by 2 bases; unmatched bases: 1. From germline, CDR1 is LGHDT and CDR2 YNNKEL (reference sequence). This CDR3 is built from 14 residues. This CDR3 reads CASSQGRGPYEQYF. CDR3 nucleotide sequence: TGTGCCAGCAGCCAAGGCAGGGGGCCCTACGAGCAGTACTTC.

J is TRBJ2-7 and V is TRBV7-9; no clear D. Germline lookup yields CDR1 SEHNR and CDR2 FQNEAQ (reference sequence). CDR3 length: 15 residues. V was trimmed by 1 base and J by 5 bases, leaving 15 bases between them. DNA of the CDR3: TGTGCCAGCAGCTTAGTCCAAGTGTCGTTCGACGAGCAGTACTTC. Translation gives CASSLVQVSFDEQYF. Looking up the rest from reference TRBV7-9 and TRBJ2-7 gives the full variable domain: DTGVSQNPRHKITKRGQNVTFRCDPISEHNRLYWYRQTLGQGPEFLTYFQNEAQLEKSRLLSDRFSAERPKGSFSTLEIQRTEQGDSAMYLCASSLVQVSFDEQYFGPGTRLTVT.

This clonotype was observed a few times. This sequence joins TRBV28 and TRBJ2-7; D is undetermined. Germline loops: CDR1 MDHEN, CDR2 SYDVKM. V lost 6 bases and J 5 bases, leaving 17 bases between the germline ends. This CDR3 comprises 14 residues. CDR3 protein: CASRPSAAPHEQYF. CDR3 nucleotides: TGTGCCAGCAGGCCCAGTGCGGCCCCACACGAGCAGTACTTC.

This clonotype was observed a few times. The rearrangement joins TRBV7-3 to TRBJ2-7; D gene ambiguous. The germline V gene encodes CDR1 SGHTA and CDR2 FQGTGA. The CDR3 covers 10 residues. V dropped 4 bases and J dropped 5 bases, with 3 bases sitting between them. Here the CDR3 reads CASSSDEQYF. The CDR3 bases are TGTGCCAGCAGCTCGGACGAGCAGTACTTC. The variable domain in full, with the rest retrieved from reference TRBV7-3 and TRBJ2-7, is GAGVSQTPSNKVTEKGKYVELRCDPISGHTALYWYRQSLGQGPEFLIYFQGTGAADDSGLPNDRFFAVRPEGSVSTLKIQRTERGDSAVYLCASSSDEQYFGPGTRLTVT.

This rearrangement joins TRBV19 to TRBJ2-7; no clear D gene. Trimming removed 8 bases from V and 6 bases from J, with 14 bases in between. Per the germline V gene, CDR1 is LNHDA and CDR2 is SQIVND (reference sequence). This CDR3 has 12 residues. The CDR3 DNA reads TGTGCCAGTCGTAAACCGTTTGGCGAGCAGTACTTC. Residues: CASRKPFGEQYF.

The rearrangement uses TRBV29-1 and TRBJ2-1; 14 nucleotides align to TRBD2. The V gene's germline CDR1 is SQVTM and CDR2 ANQGSEA. The CDR3 extends over 14 amino acids. Unmatched junction bases numbered 5, after V lost 6 bases and J lost 7 bases. Here the CDR3 DNA reads TGCAGCGTGGGGGGACTAGCGGGAGTAAATGAGCAGTTCTTC. It yields the protein CSVGGLAGVNEQFF.

CDR3 region: CASSRDTSHEQYF. Written as DNA, the CDR3 is TGTGCCAGCAGCCGGGACACTTCCCACGAGCAGTACTTC. The rearrangement uses TRBV7-3 and TRBJ2-7; a weak D match, TRBD1 (6 bases). V was shortened by 5 bases and J by 5 bases, with 13 bases between the two germline ends. In germline, CDR1 is SGHTA, CDR2 FQGTGA. The CDR3 contains 13 residues.

This clonotype was picked up many times. The chain couples TRBV7-2 to TRBJ2-1; 7 positions agree with TRBD1. After removal of 1 base from V and 7 bases from J, the junction contained 7 bases not matched to a gene. CDR3 size: 15 residues. Germline CDR1 SGHTA, CDR2 FQGNSA. CDR3 DNA: TGTGCCAGCAGCTTAGGGGGACAGAGTAAAAATGAGCAGTTCTTC. It codes for CASSLGGQSKNEQFF.

This clonotype has a handful of counts. V gene TRBV7-9 combines with J gene TRBJ2-7, with 13 bases that match TRBD2. The CDR3 runs to 17 residues. Germline loops: CDR1 SEHNR, CDR2 FQNEAQ (reference sequence). V gave up 5 bases and J gave up 6 bases; unmatched junction bases: 13. The CDR3 spells CASSLLAGGPPPIEQYF. The DNA for the CDR3 is TGTGCCAGCAGCCTACTAGCGGGAGGGCCCCCCCCGATCGAGCAGTACTTC.

This clonotype was counted a few times. This chain links TRBV24-1 with TRBJ1-5, with a weak D call TRBD1 (6 bases). CDR3 size: 15 residues. Germline CDR1 KGHDR, CDR2 SFDVKD. Trimming pared 3 bases from V and 5 bases from J, leaving 13 bases between. The DNA for the CDR3 is TGTGCCACCAGTGATGGGGGGGGCGGAGATCAGCCCCAGCATTTT. The encoded protein is CATSDGGGGDQPQHF.

This clonotype has more than one count but fewer than ten. This chain connects TRBV20-1 to TRBJ2-3; TRBD2 matches 13 bases. The CDR3 runs to 14 residues. V shed 2 bases, J shed 7 bases, and the junction held 3 bases outside the gene matches. CDR1 DFQATT and CDR2 SNEGSKA come from the germline V gene (reference sequence). In DNA form, the CDR3 reads TGCAGTGCTAGAACTAGCGGGAGGGAACATACGCAGTATTTT. Translating gives CSARTSGREHTQYF.

The CDR3 loop is CASSPQRLAESGEQYF. The CDR3, as DNA: TGTGCCAGCAGCCCACAGCGACTAGCGGAAAGCGGCGAGCAGTACTTC. The chain combines TRBV7-9 with TRBJ2-7; 9 bases align to TRBD2. The CDR3 covers 16 residues. V lost 5 bases and J lost 6; bases outside the gene matches: 14. Germline CDR1 SEHNR, CDR2 FQNEAQ (reference sequence).

This clonotype was picked up a small number of times. The chain has TRBV11-2 and TRBJ2-1, with 13 bases that match TRBD2. This CDR3 has 19 residues. The germline gives CDR1 SGHAT, CDR2 FQNNGV. V shed 3 bases and J 7 bases; nucleotides not matched to a gene: 15. For the CDR3, the DNA is TGTGCCAGCAGCTTTCATGACGTCCGCGCGGGACTAGCGGGGAATGAGCAGTTCTTC. Its protein is CASSFHDVRAGLAGNEQFF.